The 10 T cell receptor beta chains below come from one sample, sequenced in a study of post-analysis software for immune sequencing data. General study results and limits: Five TRBV segments, including TRBV5-6, TRBV5-1 and TRBV20-1, were more frequent in patients than controls.

These receptors have no known antigen. The library was made from cDNA and included unique molecular identifiers. TCRdb recomputed calls from the PCR reads with MiXCR, one row per CDR3 protein. The table has roughly 870,000 distinct CDR3 sequences, 53% seen once. The sample consisted of blood. These receptors were obtained from a girl aged 10 to 17 with multiple sclerosis.

The chain couples TRBV12-3 or TRBV12-4 to TRBJ2-3; 12 bases match TRBD2. The CDR3 contains 15 residues. V trimming: 6 bases; J trimming: 6 bases; junction bases outside the gene matches: 7. CDR3 residues: CASSRGLAGWDTQYF. In DNA form, the CDR3 reads TGTGCCAGCAGCCGTGGACTAGCGGGGTGGGATACGCAGTATTTT.

The gene calls are TRBV5-1 and TRBJ1-2, with a possible D match to TRBD1 (5 bases). The V and J ends lost 1 base and 4 bases respectively, with 11 bases between them. The CDR3 extends over 14 amino acids. Germline CDR1 reads SGHRS; CDR2 reads YFSETQ. CDR3 bases: TGCGCCAGCAGCTTGCACAGGACGGCCTATGGCTACACCTTC. Translating it yields CASSLHRTAYGYTF.

In this sample, this clonotype turned up once. An end of the junction does not agree with germline; a read error may underlie this. The chain recombines TRBV7-3 with TRBJ1-2; a possible D gene is TRBD1 (5 bases). Germline CDR1 SGHTA, CDR2 FQGTGA. CDR3 size: 14 residues. CDR3 in DNA: TGTGCCAGCAGCTATGATGGGACCGACTATGGCTACACCTTT. It encodes CASSYDGTDYGYTF.

This clonotype was found a few times. V gene TRBV2 combines with J gene TRBJ2-5; D gene uncertain. Trimming took off 6 bases at V and 1 base at J, with 15 bases between the two ends. The CDR3 runs 15 residues. Germline values: CDR1 SNHLY, CDR2 FYNNEI. CDR3 DNA sequence: TGTGCCAGCAGCATTTTACACCGTACCCAAGAGACCCAGTACTTC. Encoded protein: CASSILHRTQETQYF.

V usage is TRBV7-2 and J usage is TRBJ2-2; tentatively, D is TRBD1 or TRBD2 (6 bases each). Per germline, CDR1 SGHTA and CDR2 FQGNSA. The V end lost 5 bases, the J end lost 5 bases, and 15 bases lay between the germline ends. This CDR3 is built from 15 residues. The CDR3 sequence is CASSPGGGGTGELFF. Written as DNA, the CDR3 is TGTGCCAGCAGCCCCGGAGGGGGTGGGACCGGGGAGCTGTTTTTT.

This clonotype turned up a few times. This chain links TRBV15 with TRBJ2-6; D unresolved. The V and J ends lost 3 bases and 0 bases respectively, with 15 bases between them. The length of the CDR3 is 18 residues. Germline V gene lookup returns CDR1 LNHNV and CDR2 YYDKDF (reference sequence). The CDR3 DNA sequence: TGTGCCACCAGCAGCCCCCACACTGGTCCCTCTGGGGCCAACGTCCTGACTTTC. Translation gives CATSSPHTGPSGANVLTF.

This rearrangement joins TRBV5-1 to TRBJ1-2; D gene uncertain. This CDR3 spans 15 amino acids. V was clipped by 0 bases and J by 1 base, with 10 bases between them. The germline V gene encodes CDR1 SGHRS and CDR2 YFSETQ. CDR3 amino acids: CASSLVTPSNYGYTF. The CDR3 nucleotides read TGCGCCAGCAGCTTGGTGACACCCAGTAACTATGGCTACACCTTC.

The chain employs TRBV29-1 and TRBJ1-1, with D tentatively TRBD1 (5 bases). V lost 6 bases, J lost 4 bases, and 15 bases lay in between. CDR1 is SQVTM and CDR2 is ANQGSEA in the germline V gene. The CDR3 runs 13 residues. CDR3 DNA sequence: TGCAGCGTCCTCGGGGGGTACGTCACTGAAGCTTTCTTT. It is translated as CSVLGGYVTEAFF.

In this sample, this clonotype turned up a few times. The V gene is TRBV7-2, the J gene TRBJ2-3; unclear D gene. The V end was cut by 1 base, the J end by 2 bases, with 7 bases between. CDR1 is SGHTA, CDR2 FQGNSA, per germline. The length of the CDR3 is 14 residues. The CDR3 protein is CASSLGRNTDTQYF. The CDR3 DNA reads as TGTGCCAGCAGCTTAGGCAGAAACACAGATACGCAGTATTTT.

Only a few counts were recorded for this clonotype. The chain is built from TRBV12-3 or TRBV12-4 and TRBJ1-6; D is uncertain. This CDR3 comprises 14 residues. Trimming shortened V by 5 bases and J by 2 bases, and 7 bases separated the two germline ends. This CDR3 reads CASSTNTYNSPLHF. CDR3 DNA sequence: TGTGCCAGCAGTACCAACACCTATAATTCACCCCTCCACTTT.